The sequence of this TCR gamma chain was determined in a study of Vδ1+ human thymocytes. Study outcomes and limitations: About 20% of thymic delta-chain sequences were Vdelta2, with few Vdelta3, unlike blood Vdelta1+ controls. Thymic TRG and TRD repertoires appeared highly polyclonal. TRG sequences recurred across donors, whereas TRD sequences stayed essentially private.

CDR3 size: 12 residues. The trim removed 3 bases at V and 7 bases at J, leaving 6 bases unmatched. Germline V gene lookup returns CDR1 VENAVY and CDR2 YDSYNSRV. After alphabeta T cell depletion, CD3+ Vdelta1+ Vdelta2- thymocytes were sorted. Sorted Vdelta1+ thymocytes were about 96% to 99.6% pure. The template was reverse-transcribed extracted RNA. CDR3 amplicons came from multiplex PCR with pooled V-gene forward and constant-region reverse primers. TCRdb reanalysed the multiplex PCR reads with CATT. The sample lists roughly 24,000 gamma-chain clones, roughly 13% occurring once. This clone was recorded a few times. Its cognate antigen is unknown. Other DNA sequences from this sample encode an identical CDR3 as well.

This chain joins TRGV8 and TRGJ1 or TRGJ2. This clonotype was sampled from a child less than two years old who had congenital heart surgery. The sample taken for sequencing was Vdelta1+ gamma-delta thymocytes from the thymus. The subset was: FACS-sorted CD3+ TCRalphabeta- TCRVdelta1+ TCRVdelta2- thymocytes. CDR3 coding DNA: TGTGCCACCTGGGATCGCCGGTATAAGAAACTCTTT. Protein sequence: CATWDRRYKKLF.